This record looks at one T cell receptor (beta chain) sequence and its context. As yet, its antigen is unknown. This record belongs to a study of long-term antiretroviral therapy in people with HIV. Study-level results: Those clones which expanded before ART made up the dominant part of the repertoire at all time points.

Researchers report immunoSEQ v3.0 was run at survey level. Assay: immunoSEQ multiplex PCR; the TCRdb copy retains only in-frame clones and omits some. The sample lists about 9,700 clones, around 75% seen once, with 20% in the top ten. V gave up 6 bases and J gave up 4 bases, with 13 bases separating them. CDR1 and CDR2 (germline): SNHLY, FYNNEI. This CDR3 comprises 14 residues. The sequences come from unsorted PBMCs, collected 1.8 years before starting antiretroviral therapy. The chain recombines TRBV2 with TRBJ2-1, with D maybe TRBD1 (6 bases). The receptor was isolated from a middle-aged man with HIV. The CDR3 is CASSFTQGYNEQFF. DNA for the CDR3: TGTGCCAGCAGCTTCACACAGGGTTACAATGAGCAGTTCTTC. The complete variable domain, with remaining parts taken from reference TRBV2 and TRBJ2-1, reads EPEVTQTPSHQVTQMGQEVILRCVPISNHLYFYWYRQILGQKVEFLVSFYNNEISEKSEIFDDQFSVERPDGSNFTLKIRSTKLEDSAMYFCASSFTQGYNEQFFGPGTRLTVL.